A selection of T cell receptor beta chains follows, all from one sample in a study of early T cells in non-severe SARS-CoV-2 infection. TCRdb reprocessed the 5' RACE reads via MiXCR and lists one record per CDR3 protein. The sample carries tens of thousands of distinct CDR3 sequences, about 5.6% recorded once. Sequencing was carried out using whole blood. The receptor set was obtained from an adult who was a healthcare worker with PCR-confirmed SARS-CoV-2 infection or an uninfected control (not recorded which). Each CDR3 is given with its conserved first and last residue. D genes are given only for firm matches. Clone sizes are given selectively: once, few, many, or a class where the clone is expanded.

D	size	V	J	DNA	CDR3
NA	many	TRBV7-9	TRBJ2-1	TGTGCCAGCAGCTTAAGAAAAATTTCGGGACCTTTCAATGAGCAGTTCTTC	CASSLRKISGPFNEQFF
NA	many	TRBV6-6	TRBJ2-7	TGTGCCAGCAGCCTCAGGGCAGGCCCCTACGAGCAGTACTTC	CASSLRAGPYEQYF
TRBD1	many	TRBV7-8	TRBJ1-1	TGTGCCAGCAGCCAGACTCCGGGACAGGGCTTGAACACTGAAGCTTTCTTT	CASSQTPGQGLNTEAFF
NA	many	TRBV5-4	TRBJ2-1	TGTGCCAGCAGTCCTCAATACAATGAGCAGTTCTTC	CASSPQYNEQFF
TRBD1	many	TRBV19	TRBJ2-1	TGTGCCAGTAGTTGGGGACAGGGCACCTACAATGAGCAGTTCTTC	CASSWGQGTYNEQFF
NA	NA	TRBV6-5	TRBJ1-2	TGTGCCAGCAGTTACCTAGGAGGATCCGGCTACACCTTC	CASSYLGGSGYTF
NA	many	TRBV18	TRBJ1-1	TGTGCCAGCTCACCACCGAAGGGGAACACTGAAGCTTTCTTT	CASSPPKGNTEAFF
TRBD1	few	TRBV6-6	TRBJ2-2	TGTGCCAGCAGTTCCCGGGACAGGGGCACCGGGGAGCTGTTTTTT	CASSSRDRGTGELFF
NA	many	TRBV28	TRBJ2-1	TGTGCCAGCAGTTTACAGGGCCTACTCCAGTTCTTC	CASSLQGLLQFF
NA	many	TRBV7-2	TRBJ1-5	TGTGCCAGCAGCTTAGCGGGCACCGATCAGCCCCAGCATTTT	CASSLAGTDQPQHF
NA	many	TRBV2	TRBJ2-7	TGTGCCAGCAGTGACGTGGGGCGCAACGAGCAGTACTTC	CASSDVGRNEQYF
TRBD1	many	TRBV20-1	TRBJ1-2	TGCAGTGCTAGAGTGACAGGGTTAATGAGCTATGGCTACACCTTC	CSARVTGLMSYGYTF
NA	NA	TRBV4-3	TRBJ2-6	TGCGCCAGCAGCCCTTGGCCGTCAGATTCTGGGGCCAACGTCCTGACTTTC	CASSPWPSDSGANVLTF
NA	many	TRBV5-6	TRBJ2-1	TGTGCCAGCAGCCCGGGTCCCCCCGAACGGCTGGATAATGAGCAGTTCTTC	CASSPGPPERLDNEQFF
TRBD2	NA	TRBV5-1	TRBJ2-1	TGCGCCAGCAGCGTCACTAGCGGCTCCTACAATGAGCAGTTCTTC	CASSVTSGSYNEQFF
NA	many	TRBV5-1	TRBJ2-5	TGCGCCAGCGGGATTGTAGAGACCCAGTACTTC	CASGIVETQYF
NA	many	TRBV28	TRBJ1-5	TGTGCCAGCAGTTTATCCGGGTTTGGTCAGCCCCAGCATTTT	CASSLSGFGQPQHF
TRBD1	many	TRBV7-9	TRBJ2-7	TGTGCCAGCAGCCTGGACAGGGGGTTTTCCTACGAGCAGTACTTC	CASSLDRGFSYEQYF
NA	NA	TRBV5-1	TRBJ1-1	TGCGCCAGCAGCTTCGTTAATCAGAACACTGAAGCTTTCTTT	CASSFVNQNTEAFF
NA	many	TRBV5-5	TRBJ2-7	TGTGCCAGCAGCCAAACCAGACTTCAAGCGGCCGAGCAGTACTTC	CASSQTRLQAAEQYF
TRBD2	many	TRBV6-5	TRBJ2-3	TGTGCCAGCAGTCCCACTAGCGGGAGTAGCACAGATACGCAGTATTTT	CASSPTSGSSTDTQYF
TRBD1	many	TRBV7-2	TRBJ1-1	TGTGCCAGCAGTCGGGACAGGGGATCCGCTGAAGCTTTCTTT	CASSRDRGSAEAFF
NA	NA	TRBV4-1	TRBJ1-1	TGCGCCAGCAGCCAAGATGGCACGGGTAACACTGAAGCTTTCTTT	CASSQDGTGNTEAFF
NA	few	TRBV10-2	TRBJ1-1	TGCGCCAGCAGTGAGCCGGGCAGAGTTGAAGCTTTCTTT	CASSEPGRVEAFF
NA	many	TRBV30	TRBJ2-2	TGTGCCTGGAGTTTGACTCCTACGACCGGGGAGCTGTTTTTT	CAWSLTPTTGELFF
TRBD2	NA	TRBV7-6	TRBJ2-7	TGTGCCAGCAGCTTAGTAGCGGGGCTAGCGGGATCCAACGAGCAGTACTTC	CASSLVAGLAGSNEQYF
TRBD1	NA	TRBV24-1	TRBJ2-7	TGTGCCACCAGTGATGGCCGGACAGGGGTGAACTACGAGCAGTACTTC	CATSDGRTGVNYEQYF
TRBD1	many	TRBV6-6	TRBJ1-2	TGTGCCACCCTCCGAGGACAGGCCTCTAACTATGGCTACACCTTC	CATLRGQASNYGYTF
TRBD1	many	TRBV29-1	TRBJ1-1	TGCAGCGTAGCCGTACAGGGGGCAAGCTCTACTTTCTTT	CSVAVQGASSTFF
NA	many	TRBV6-1	TRBJ2-6	TGTGCCAGCTGCTGGGGCCCCGGGGCCAACGTCCTGACTTTC	CASCWGPGANVLTF
TRBD2	NA	TRBV2	TRBJ2-7	TGTGCCACCCAACCGGGACTAGCGGGGAAGAGATCCTACGAGCAGTACTTC	CATQPGLAGKRSYEQYF
TRBD1	few	TRBV6-6	TRBJ1-2	TGTGCCAGTGGTCCGTGGGGACAGGGGAATGGCTACACCTTC	CASGPWGQGNGYTF
NA	many	TRBV6-6	TRBJ2-2	TGTGCCAGCAGCACCGGGACCAAACCGAACACCGGGGAGCTGTTTTTT	CASSTGTKPNTGELFF
TRBD1	NA	TRBV20-1	TRBJ1-2	TGCAGTGCTAGAGACCCCCGACAGGGGCCTAACTATGGCTACACCTTC	CSARDPRQGPNYGYTF
NA	many	TRBV10-3	TRBJ2-5	TGTGCCATCAGTGATCCGCTAAACGGGGAGACCCAGTACTTC	CAISDPLNGETQYF
NA	NA	TRBV29-1	TRBJ1-1	TGCAGCGGCCTGATCTACACTGAAGCTTTCTTT	CSGLIYTEAFF
NA	NA	TRBV5-4	TRBJ2-7	TGTGCCAGCAGCTTGTATTCCCAATCCTACGAGCAGTACTTC	CASSLYSQSYEQYF
NA	many	TRBV2	TRBJ2-7	TGTGCCAGCAAGAGCCGGAGGGAGGCCGAGCAGTACTTC	CASKSRREAEQYF
NA	NA	TRBV28	TRBJ1-2	TGTGCCACCCAGGCAGGCAGGGGCTACACCTTC	CATQAGRGYTF
NA	few	TRBV18	TRBJ2-3	TGTGCCAGCTCACCCCCACTAGCCAGCACAGATACGCAGTATTTT	CASSPPLASTDTQYF
NA	many	TRBV11-1	TRBJ1-6	TGTGCCAGCAGCTTAATTTCGAATTCACCCCTCCACTTT	CASSLISNSPLHF
NA	many	TRBV11-2	TRBJ1-2	TGTGCCAGCAACCGGGGCGCCCTGAACTATGGCTACACCTTC	CASNRGALNYGYTF
NA	NA	TRBV3-1	TRBJ1-5	TGTGCCAGCAGCCAAGGTGGGGGCAATCAGCCCCAGCATTTT	CASSQGGGNQPQHF
NA	many	TRBV5-1	TRBJ2-5	TGCGCCAGCAGCGCGACAGACCCTTTCCAAGAGACCCAGTACTTC	CASSATDPFQETQYF
NA	many	TRBV13	TRBJ2-1	TGTGCCAGCAGCTTACGGGCGGGGTCGAGCTCCTACAATGAGCAGTTCTTC	CASSLRAGSSSYNEQFF
NA	many	TRBV29-1	TRBJ2-2	TGCAGCGGTTCTGCCCAAGTGGGCGGGGAGCTGTTTTTT	CSGSAQVGGELFF
NA	many	TRBV6-6	TRBJ2-2	TGTGCCAGCAGTTACTCGTGGGACTCCACAAAAGCTAACACCGGGGAGCTGTTTTTT	CASSYSWDSTKANTGELFF
NA	many	TRBV5-1	TRBJ2-7	TGCGCCAGCAGCTTTGAGTCATCCCACGAGCAGTACTTC	CASSFESSHEQYF
NA	many	TRBV29-1	TRBJ2-5	TGCAGCGTTGGAGGTGAAGAGACCCAGTACTTC	CSVGGEETQYF
TRBD2	many	TRBV4-2	TRBJ2-1	TGTGCCAGCAGCCAAGCCGGGACTAGCGGCAGCTCCTACAATGAGCAGTTCTTC	CASSQAGTSGSSYNEQFF
TRBD1	few	TRBV13	TRBJ1-1	TGTGCCAGCAGCTTAGGCCCTCCCGGGACAGCCCGTGAAGCTTTCTTT	CASSLGPPGTAREAFF
NA	many	TRBV7-9	TRBJ2-5	TGTGCCAGCACCCTTGGCGGCAACAGAGTTATACAAGAGACCCAGTACTTC	CASTLGGNRVIQETQYF
NA	many	TRBV12-3/TRBV12-4	TRBJ1-5	TGTGCCAGCAGTGGGACATTAAATCAGCCCCAGCATTTT	CASSGTLNQPQHF